Included here is one T cell receptor beta chain sequence, with context. The entry originates in a study of cytomegalovirus exposure and HLA in healthy donors. This CDR3 contains 13 residues. Germline-derived CDR1 and CDR2 are SQVTM and ANQGSEA. Germline trimming cut 6 bases from V and 1 base from J; bases unmatched to any gene: 2. Primers included in the PCR were 60 Vbeta and 13 Jbeta primers. Only in-frame clones appear in the TCRdb table, and some are missing; sequencing was by immunoSEQ multiplex PCR. The table has approximately 130,000 clones, about 69% seen once. The chain employs TRBV29-1 and TRBJ2-1; 8 bases agree with TRBD2. The clonotype comes from a young man in good health and CMV-seronegative. The sequencing sample was made of PBMCs. The CDR3 region has the DNA TGCAGCGTACAGCGGGAGTCCTACAATGAGCAGTTCTTC. Translated, it gives CSVQRESYNEQFF.